This T cell receptor beta chain is from a study of T cell changes during pregnancy in multiple sclerosis. The protocol was immunoSEQ multiplex PCR, while the TCRdb copy is restricted to in-frame clones and leaves out a portion. The sample includes under 70,000 clones, approximately 91% of them seen just once. V dropped 5 bases and J dropped 5; count of bases not matched to a gene: 3. Per the germline V gene, CDR1 is SGHTA and CDR2 is FQGNSA. CDR3 length: 14 amino acids. The chain recombines TRBV7-2 with TRBJ1-6; 7 nucleotides agree with TRBD1. The sample in question was peripheral blood, obtained in the second trimester of pregnancy. The origin of this receptor is a female donor with multiple sclerosis, enrolled in a pregnancy study. The CDR3 DNA is TGTGCCAGCAGCCAGGGACAGCATAATTCACCCCTCCACTTT. Translating it yields CASSQGQHNSPLHF. Filled out from reference TRBV7-2 and TRBJ1-6, the complete variable domain reads GAGVSQSPSNKVTEKGKDVELRCDPISGHTALYWYRQSLGQGLEFLIYFQGNSAPDKSGLPSDRFSAERTGGSVSTLTIQRTQQEDSAVYLCASSQGQHNSPLHFGNGTRLTVT.